This T cell receptor beta chain was sequenced for a study of blood T cell repertoires in COVID-19. The overall study: Samples came from the United States, Italy and Spain, spanning acute and convalescent COVID-19. Sample material is recorded as cDNA or gDNA derived from T cells, B-cell-depleted T cells, or PBMCs.

Original processing methods: It was from reference gene primer amplification that nucleated cell counts were estimated. The data were produced by immunoSEQ multiplex PCR, yet TCRdb's version contains in-frame clones alone and is incomplete. V, J and clone size were drawn from that table, and D and trimming were deduced from the DNA. This sample has about 78,000 clones, with around nine tenths found just once. Deletions cut 0 bases from V and 5 bases from J, with 11 bases between. This CDR3 region has 15 residues. The germline V gene has CDR1 SGHNT and CDR2 YYREEE (reference sequence). Sequenced material: peripheral blood. J is TRBJ1-4 and V is TRBV5-4; D gene ambiguous. This sequence originates from a man over 45 with active or convalescent COVID-19. CDR3 in amino acids: CASSLAGGRNEKLFF. CDR3 coding DNA: TGTGCCAGCAGCTTGGCCGGAGGACGGAATGAAAAACTGTTTTTT.